This T cell receptor beta chain came from a study of blood T cells in healthy people across ages (dated by TCRdb to between 2015 and 2016). Regarding the research as a whole: In model experiments, template switching captured about one uniquely barcoded TCR beta cDNA molecule for every two T cells. Age-related changes in TCR beta repertoire diversity were measured in the study by deep sequencing normalized with unique cDNA molecular identifiers. The donors were divided into four age groups: young (average around 15 years), middle-aged (about 41), aged (about 62) and long-lived (around 87). To avoid experimental bias, donors of different ages were randomly spread across the sequencing lanes. Using the same blood draw, the study looked at two additional independent replicas of 1 million unique cDNA reads for two donors, one aged 18 to 29 and the other aged 80 or older.

The donors were some 39 Caucasian individuals from Russia, aged roughly 6 to 100 years, who were systemically healthy. Each donor gave ten milliliters of peripheral blood, drawn into EDTA-treated Vacutainer tubes. PBMCs were isolated by Ficoll-Paque density-gradient centrifugation, with at least 6 million obtained per sample. Trizol reagent was used to extract total RNA from PBMCs, with at least 6 micrograms per sample. For every donor, an aliquot of PBMCs went through flow cytometry to measure the percentages of naive CD45RAhigh/CD27high T cells. In this sample, this clonotype turned up a few times. Its antigen remains unidentified. The sample holds no much larger clone one base away, and base qualities are not on file. The paper's findings and limits, for the study overall: The CMV infection status of donors was not known, potentially confounding age-related changes in expanded clonotypes. Compared with the aged group, the long-lived group had more naive CD4+ T cells, fewer expanded clones and increased TCR diversity, a pattern suggesting age selection. Since profiling was done on bulk unsorted PBMCs, naive and antigen-experienced compartments could not be conclusively compared. Estimates of total diversity from one million sequenced T cells were regarded as lower bounds and underestimates. As age increased, observed TCR beta diversity per million T cells dropped in a roughly linear way, and a significant reduction was already evident by age roughly 40. Observed TCR beta diversity correlated strongly with the percentage of naive T cells measured by flow cytometry.

The library came from 5' RACE. The run used an Illumina HiSeq 2500. The second PCR ran for about 6 to 11 cycles and used a J-beta primer mix along with a sample-barcoded 5' primer. A unique molecular identifier was introduced onto each TCR beta cDNA molecule by a template-switch 5' adaptor carrying 12 random nucleotides. Each sample yielded at least 3 million CDR3-containing paired-end reads. The Mint cDNA synthesis kit, primed by a TRBC-specific oligonucleotide, was used to synthesize first-strand cDNA from all RNA. Following uracil-DNA glycosylase treatment, all cDNA underwent a first 18-cycle PCR with the universal primers M1SS and BC2_uni_R. The study's processing was this. For normalization, 1 million high-quality reads, each with a distinct molecular identifier, were randomly selected from each sample. Reads sharing molecular identifiers were discarded rather than binned into consensus sequences. MiTCR, set to a Q25 quality threshold and the strictest error-elimination algorithm, was used for CDR3 identification, clonotype clustering and error correction. A nonparametric unseen species model using Euler transformation provided a lower-bound estimate of total TCR beta diversity. TCRdb ran its own pipeline on the public reads, namely fastp trimming at Q25 and MiXCR clone calling, and kept in-frame beta chains. Entries that share a CDR3 protein sequence are merged under the most common genes and DNA. The V and J calls were not made by the authors but by TCRdb's processing. A total of roughly 500,000 distinct CDR3 sequences appear in this sample, 27% of them only once. The ten largest clones represent 15% to 20% of the sample.

CDR3 length: 13 amino acids, cysteine to phenylalanine. Kept here is only the CDR3 DNA, which spans 39 bases and is read in frame from base 1. The trim is 0 bases for V and 7 bases for J, with a gap of 7 bases between the germline ends. The rearrangement combines TRBV12-3 or TRBV12-4 with TRBJ2-1, with an unclear D gene assignment. The clonotype was recovered from a woman in her 70s in good health. Material for sequencing was blood. Here the CDR3 is given as CASSLALHNEQFF. In nucleotides, the sequence is TGTGCCAGCAGTTTAGCGCTACATAATGAGCAGTTCTTC.